Following are 2 T cell receptor beta chains from one sample sequenced in a study of cytomegalovirus exposure and HLA in healthy donors. In the PCR, 60 Vbeta and 13 Jbeta primers were used. The data were produced by immunoSEQ multiplex PCR, yet TCRdb's version contains in-frame clones alone and is incomplete. Among around 150,000 clones, 60% to 80% were seen once, and the ten largest hold approximately 2%. Sequencing was performed on PBMCs. All receptors derive from a man under 40 in good health and CMV-seronegative.

The chain has TRBV10-3 and TRBJ2-3; 8 nucleotides line up with TRBD1. The germline V gene has CDR1 ENHRY and CDR2 SYGVKD. With V trimmed by 8 bases and J by 2 bases, 9 bases remained unmatched. The CDR3 totals 15 residues. Here the CDR3 reads CAIGRQGTYTDTQYF. The CDR3 DNA follows: TGTGCCATCGGTCGACAGGGGACATACACAGATACGCAGTATTTT.

The genes are TRBV9 and TRBJ2-1, with D possibly matching TRBD2 (5 bases). Trimming left V 0 bases short and J 6 bases short, with 10 bases between. Germline CDR1 and CDR2: SGDLS and YYNGEE. This CDR3 spans 14 amino acids. DNA for the CDR3: TGTGCCAGCAGCGTAGTTCCAGCGGCCAATGAGCAGTTCTTC. Its protein product is CASSVVPAANEQFF.